The sample holds a few counts of the clone carrying this T cell receptor beta chain. 13 Jbeta primers and 60 Vbeta primers were used for the PCR. Data came from immunoSEQ multiplex PCR; TCRdb stores just in-frame clones and leaves some out. The data hold 110,000 to 150,000 clones, with roughly 82% observed a single time. This CDR3 comprises 15 residues. Germline V lookup: CDR1 SGHTA, CDR2 FQGNSA. V was shortened by 5 bases and J by 4 bases, with 17 bases between the two germline ends. The data originate from a study of cytomegalovirus exposure and HLA in healthy donors. V gene TRBV7-2 combines with J gene TRBJ1-1; TRBD1 might be the D (6 bases). The specimen was PBMCs. The TCR sequence derives from a man aged 25 to 40 in good health and CMV-seronegative. The CDR3 loop is CASSQGQTRGTEAFF. For the CDR3, the DNA is TGTGCCAGCAGCCAAGGACAGACCAGGGGCACTGAAGCTTTCTTT. Supplemented by reference TRBV7-2 and TRBJ1-1, the full variable domain reads GAGVSQSPSNKVTEKGKDVELRCDPISGHTALYWYRQSLGQGLEFLIYFQGNSAPDKSGLPSDRFSAERTGGSVSTLTIQRTQQEDSAVYLCASSQGQTRGTEAFFGQGTRLTVV.